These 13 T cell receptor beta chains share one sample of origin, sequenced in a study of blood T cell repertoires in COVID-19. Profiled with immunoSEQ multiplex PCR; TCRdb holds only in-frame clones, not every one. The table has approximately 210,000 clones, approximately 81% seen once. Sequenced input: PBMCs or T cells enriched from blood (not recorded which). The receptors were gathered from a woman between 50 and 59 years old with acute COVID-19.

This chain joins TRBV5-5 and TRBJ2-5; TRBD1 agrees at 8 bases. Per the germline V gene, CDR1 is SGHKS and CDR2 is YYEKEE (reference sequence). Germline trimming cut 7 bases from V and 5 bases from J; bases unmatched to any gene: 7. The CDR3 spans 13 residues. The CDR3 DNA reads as TGTGCCAGCTCAGGGGGCCCCGGGGAGACCCAGTACTTC. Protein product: CASSGGPGETQYF. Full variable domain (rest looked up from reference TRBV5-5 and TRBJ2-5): DAGVTQSPTHLIKTRGQQVTLRCSPISGHKSVSWYQQVLGQGPQFIFQYYEKEERGRGNFPDRFSARQFPNYSSELNVNALLLGDSALYLCASSGGPGETQYFGPGTRLLVL.

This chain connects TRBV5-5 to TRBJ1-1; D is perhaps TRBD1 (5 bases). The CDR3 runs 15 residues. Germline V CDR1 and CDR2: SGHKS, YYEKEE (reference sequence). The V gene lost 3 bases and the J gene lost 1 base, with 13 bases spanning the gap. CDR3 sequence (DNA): TGTGCCAGCAGCTATTATGTGACAGCGAACACTGAAGCTTTCTTT. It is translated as CASSYYVTANTEAFF.

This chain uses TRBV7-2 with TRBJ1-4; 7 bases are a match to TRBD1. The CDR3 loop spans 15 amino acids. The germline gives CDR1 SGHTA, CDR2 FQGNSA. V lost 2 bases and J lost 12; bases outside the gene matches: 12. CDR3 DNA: TGTGCCAGCAGCTTATCGCCGTCTCCGCAGGGGGAACTGTTTTTT. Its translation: CASSLSPSPQGELFF. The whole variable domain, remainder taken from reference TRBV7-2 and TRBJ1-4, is GAGVSQSPSNKVTEKGKDVELRCDPISGHTALYWYRQSLGQGLEFLIYFQGNSAPDKSGLPSDRFSAERTGGSVSTLTIQRTQQEDSAVYLCASSLSPSPQGELFFGSGTQLSVL.

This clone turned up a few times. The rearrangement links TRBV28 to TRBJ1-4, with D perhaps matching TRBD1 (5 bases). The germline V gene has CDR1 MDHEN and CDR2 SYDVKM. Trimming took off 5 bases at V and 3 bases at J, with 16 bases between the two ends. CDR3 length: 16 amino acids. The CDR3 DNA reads TGTGCCAGCAGTCTCCTCGACAGTTGGGCTAATGAAAAACTGTTTTTT. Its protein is CASSLLDSWANEKLFF. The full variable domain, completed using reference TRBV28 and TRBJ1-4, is DVKVTQSSRYLVKRTGEKVFLECVQDMDHENMFWYRQDPGLGLRLIYFSYDVKMKEKGDIPEGYSVSREKKERFSLILESASTNQTSMYLCASSLLDSWANEKLFFGSGTQLSVL.

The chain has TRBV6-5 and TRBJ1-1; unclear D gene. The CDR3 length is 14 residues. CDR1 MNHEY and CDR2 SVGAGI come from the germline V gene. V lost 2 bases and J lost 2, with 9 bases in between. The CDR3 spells CASSYLGLNTEAFF. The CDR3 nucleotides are TGTGCCAGCAGTTACCTCGGACTAAACACTGAAGCTTTCTTT.

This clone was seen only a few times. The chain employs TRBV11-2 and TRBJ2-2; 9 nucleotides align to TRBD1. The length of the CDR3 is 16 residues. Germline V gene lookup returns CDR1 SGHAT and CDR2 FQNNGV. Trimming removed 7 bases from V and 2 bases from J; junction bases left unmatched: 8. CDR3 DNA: TGTGCCAGCATCCCTACGGGACAGGGAAACACCGGGGAGCTGTTTTTT. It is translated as CASIPTGQGNTGELFF.

CDR3 DNA: TGTGCCAGCAGTTACACTTCTAATGAAAAACTGTTTTTT. This gives the protein CASSYTSNEKLFF. V and J are TRBV6-5 and TRBJ1-4; D remains unclear. CDR3 length equals 13 residues. V gave up 2 bases and J gave up 3 bases, with 4 bases separating them. The germline CDR1 and CDR2 sequences are MNHEY and SVGAGI.

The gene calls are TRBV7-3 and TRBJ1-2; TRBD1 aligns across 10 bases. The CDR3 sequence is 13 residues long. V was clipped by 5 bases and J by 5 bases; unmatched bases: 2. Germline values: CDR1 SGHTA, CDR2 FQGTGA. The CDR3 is CASSRQGAYGYTF. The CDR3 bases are TGTGCCAGCAGCCGACAGGGGGCTTATGGCTACACCTTC.

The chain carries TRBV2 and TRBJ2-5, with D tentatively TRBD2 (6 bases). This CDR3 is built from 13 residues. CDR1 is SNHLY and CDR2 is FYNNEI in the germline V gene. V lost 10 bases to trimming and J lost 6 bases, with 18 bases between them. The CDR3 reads CATLGGDSQTQYF. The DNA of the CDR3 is TGTGCCACCCTGGGAGGCGACAGTCAGACCCAGTACTTC. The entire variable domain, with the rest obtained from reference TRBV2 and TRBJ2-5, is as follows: EPEVTQTPSHQVTQMGQEVILRCVPISNHLYFYWYRQILGQKVEFLVSFYNNEISEKSEIFDDQFSVERPDGSNFTLKIRSTKLEDSAMYFCATLGGDSQTQYFGPGTRLLVL.

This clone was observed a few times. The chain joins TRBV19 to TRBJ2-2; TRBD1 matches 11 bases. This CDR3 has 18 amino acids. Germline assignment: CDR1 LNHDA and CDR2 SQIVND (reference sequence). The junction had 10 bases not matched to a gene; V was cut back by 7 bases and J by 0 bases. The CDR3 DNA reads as TGTGCCAGTAAATGGGACAGGGGGATCAAGGCGAACACCGGGGAGCTGTTTTTT. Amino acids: CASKWDRGIKANTGELFF.

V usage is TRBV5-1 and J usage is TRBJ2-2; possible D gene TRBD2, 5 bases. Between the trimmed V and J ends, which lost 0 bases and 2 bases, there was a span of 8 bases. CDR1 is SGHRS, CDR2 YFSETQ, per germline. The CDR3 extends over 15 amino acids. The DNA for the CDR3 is TGCGCCAGCAGCTTGGTGGCGGGTAACACCGGGGAGCTGTTTTTT. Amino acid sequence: CASSLVAGNTGELFF.

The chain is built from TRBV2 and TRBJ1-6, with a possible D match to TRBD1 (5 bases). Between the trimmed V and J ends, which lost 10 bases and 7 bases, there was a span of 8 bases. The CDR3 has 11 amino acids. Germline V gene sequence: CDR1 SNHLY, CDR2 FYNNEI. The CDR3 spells CATHRNSPLHF. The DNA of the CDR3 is TGTGCCACCCACAGGAATTCACCCCTCCACTTT. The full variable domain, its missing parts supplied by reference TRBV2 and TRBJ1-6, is EPEVTQTPSHQVTQMGQEVILRCVPISNHLYFYWYRQILGQKVEFLVSFYNNEISEKSEIFDDQFSVERPDGSNFTLKIRSTKLEDSAMYFCATHRNSPLHFGNGTRLTVT.

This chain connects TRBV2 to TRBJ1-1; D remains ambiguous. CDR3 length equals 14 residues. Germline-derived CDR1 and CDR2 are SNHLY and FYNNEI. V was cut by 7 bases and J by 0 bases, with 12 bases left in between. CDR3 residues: CASNKGRLNTEAFF. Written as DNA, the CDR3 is TGTGCCAGCAACAAAGGGAGGTTGAACACTGAAGCTTTCTTT.